A single sample is the source of the 2 T cell receptor beta chains below, sequenced in a study of response to subunit inactivated influenza vaccine. One entry per CDR3 protein results from TCRdb running MiXCR on the RT-PCR reads. Of 650,000 to 800,000 distinct CDR3 sequences in the sample, approximately 15% were seen once. This specimen consisted of PBMCs from blood, obtained 14 days before vaccination. All receptors come from a man aged 50 to 60 who received an inactivated influenza vaccine.

This clonotype was counted a few times. This chain joins TRBV28 and TRBJ2-7, with D possibly matching TRBD1 (7 bases). The CDR3 has 13 residues. V was cut by 6 bases and J by 3 bases, with 12 bases left in between. The germline V gene encodes CDR1 MDHEN and CDR2 SYDVKM. The CDR3 sequence is CASRGQGGYEQYF. As DNA, the CDR3 is TGTGCCAGCAGGGGGCAGGGGGGCTACGAGCAGTACTTC.

J is TRBJ2-7 and V is TRBV12-3 or TRBV12-4, with TRBD2 matching over 10 bases. With V trimmed by 5 bases and J by 5 bases, 6 bases remained unmatched. This CDR3 has 14 residues. CDR3 in DNA: TGTGCCAGCAGTAAAAGAGCGGGGGGGGACGAGCAGTACTTC. It specifies CASSKRAGGDEQYF.